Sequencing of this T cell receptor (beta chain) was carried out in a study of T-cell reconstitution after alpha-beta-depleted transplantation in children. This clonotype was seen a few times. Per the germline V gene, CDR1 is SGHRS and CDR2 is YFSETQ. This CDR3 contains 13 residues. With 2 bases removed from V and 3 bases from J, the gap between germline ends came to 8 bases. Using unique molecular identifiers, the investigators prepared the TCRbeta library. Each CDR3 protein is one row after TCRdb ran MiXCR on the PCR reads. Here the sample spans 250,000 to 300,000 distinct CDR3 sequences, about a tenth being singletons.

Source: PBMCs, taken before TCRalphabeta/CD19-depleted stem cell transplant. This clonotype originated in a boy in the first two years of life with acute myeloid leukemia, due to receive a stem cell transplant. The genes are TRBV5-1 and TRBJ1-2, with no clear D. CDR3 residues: CASSFDTHYGYTF. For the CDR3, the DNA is TGCGCCAGCAGCTTTGACACCCACTATGGCTACACCTTC.